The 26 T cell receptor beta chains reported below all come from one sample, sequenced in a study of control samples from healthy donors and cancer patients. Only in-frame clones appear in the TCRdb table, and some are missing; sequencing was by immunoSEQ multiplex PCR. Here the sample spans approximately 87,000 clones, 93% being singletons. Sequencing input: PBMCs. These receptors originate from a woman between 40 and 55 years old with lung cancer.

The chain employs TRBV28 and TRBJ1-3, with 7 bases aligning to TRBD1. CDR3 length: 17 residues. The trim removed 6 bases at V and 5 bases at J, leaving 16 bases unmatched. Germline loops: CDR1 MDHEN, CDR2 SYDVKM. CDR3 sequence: CASSTMRRQGSRNTIYF. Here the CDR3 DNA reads TGTGCCAGCAGCACGATGAGACGACAGGGCTCAAGAAACACCATATATTTT.

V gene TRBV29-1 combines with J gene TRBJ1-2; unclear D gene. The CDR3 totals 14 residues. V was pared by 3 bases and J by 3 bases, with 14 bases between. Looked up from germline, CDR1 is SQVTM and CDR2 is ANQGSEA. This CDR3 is CSVEIGDQDYGYTF. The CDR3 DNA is TGCAGCGTTGAGATCGGCGACCAGGACTATGGCTACACCTTC. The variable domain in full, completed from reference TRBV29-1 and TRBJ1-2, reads SAVISQKPSRDICQRGTSLTIQCQVDSQVTMMFWYRQQPGQSLTLIATANQGSEATYESGFVIDKFPISRPNLTFSTLTVSNMSPEDSSIYLCSVEIGDQDYGYTFGSGTRLTVV.

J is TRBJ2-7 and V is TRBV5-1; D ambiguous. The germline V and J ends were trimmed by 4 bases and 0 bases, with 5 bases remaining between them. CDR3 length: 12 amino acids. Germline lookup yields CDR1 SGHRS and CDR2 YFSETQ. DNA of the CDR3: TGCGCCAGCAGCCTACACTCCTACGAGCAGTACTTC. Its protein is CASSLHSYEQYF.

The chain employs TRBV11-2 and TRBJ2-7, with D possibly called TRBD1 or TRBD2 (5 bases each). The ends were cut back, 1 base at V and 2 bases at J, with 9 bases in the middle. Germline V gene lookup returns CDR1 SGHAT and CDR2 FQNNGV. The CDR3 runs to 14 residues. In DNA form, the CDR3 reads TGTGCCAGCAGCTTAGGGATGGGGGCCTACGAGCAGTACTTC. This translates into CASSLGMGAYEQYF.

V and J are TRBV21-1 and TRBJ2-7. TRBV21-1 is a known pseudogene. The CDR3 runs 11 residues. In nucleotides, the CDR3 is TGTGCCAGCAGCACCCCCTACGAGCAGTACTTC. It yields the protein CASSTPYEQYF.

As DNA, the CDR3 is TGTGCCAGCAGTCCATACACCTATGGCTACACCTTC. Its translation: CASSPYTYGYTF. The rearrangement links TRBV6-2 or TRBV6-3 to TRBJ1-2; no reliable D call. Trimming took 5 bases from V and 4 from J, leaving 8 bases between them. Germline loops: CDR1 MNHEY, CDR2 SVGEGT. The CDR3 sequence is 12 residues long.

This chain's CDR3 is CATSRDLRTTDRIAGDSYEQYF. In DNA form, the CDR3 reads TGTGCCACCAGCAGAGACCTGCGAACCACGGACAGGATTGCGGGAGATTCCTACGAGCAGTACTTC. The genes are TRBV15 and TRBJ2-7, with D possibly being TRBD1 or TRBD2 (7 bases each). From germline, CDR1 is LNHNV and CDR2 YYDKDF (reference sequence). V shed 0 bases and J shed 1 base, with 31 bases lying between them. This CDR3 is 22 amino acids long.

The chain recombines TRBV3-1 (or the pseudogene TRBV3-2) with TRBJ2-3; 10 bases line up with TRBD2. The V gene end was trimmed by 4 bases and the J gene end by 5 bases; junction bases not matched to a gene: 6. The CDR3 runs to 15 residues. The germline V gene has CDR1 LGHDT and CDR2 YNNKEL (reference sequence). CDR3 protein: CASSRSGGQLDTQYF. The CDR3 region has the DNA TGTGCCAGCAGCCGTAGCGGGGGGCAATTAGATACGCAGTATTTT.

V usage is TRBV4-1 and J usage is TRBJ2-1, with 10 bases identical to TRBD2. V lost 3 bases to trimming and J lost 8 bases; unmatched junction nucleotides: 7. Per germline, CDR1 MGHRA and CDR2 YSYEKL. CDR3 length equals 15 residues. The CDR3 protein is CASSHRSGGFDEQFF. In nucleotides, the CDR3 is TGCGCCAGCAGCCACCGTAGCGGGGGGTTCGATGAGCAGTTCTTC.

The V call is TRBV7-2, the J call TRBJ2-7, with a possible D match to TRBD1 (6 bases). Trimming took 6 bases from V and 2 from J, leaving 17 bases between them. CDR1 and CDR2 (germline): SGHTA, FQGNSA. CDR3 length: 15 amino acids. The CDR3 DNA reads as TGTGCCAGCAGGCTAACAGGGATAGGACCCTACGAGCAGTACTTC. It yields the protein CASRLTGIGPYEQYF.

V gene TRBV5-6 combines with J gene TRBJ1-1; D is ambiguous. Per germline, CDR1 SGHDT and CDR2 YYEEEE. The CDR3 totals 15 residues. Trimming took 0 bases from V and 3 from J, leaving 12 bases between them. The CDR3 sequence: CASSLVQVRDTEAFF. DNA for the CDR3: TGTGCCAGCAGCTTGGTTCAGGTGAGGGACACTGAAGCTTTCTTT.

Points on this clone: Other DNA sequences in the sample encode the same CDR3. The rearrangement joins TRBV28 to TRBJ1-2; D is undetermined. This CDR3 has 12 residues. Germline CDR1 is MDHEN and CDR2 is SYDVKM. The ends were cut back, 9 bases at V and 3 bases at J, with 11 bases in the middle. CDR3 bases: TGTGCCAGTAGGAAACCCTACTATGGCTACACCTTC. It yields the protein CASRKPYYGYTF.

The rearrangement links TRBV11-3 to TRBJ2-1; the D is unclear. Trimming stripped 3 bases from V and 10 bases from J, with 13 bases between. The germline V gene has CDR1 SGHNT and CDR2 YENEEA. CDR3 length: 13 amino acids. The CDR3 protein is CASSFWAYGEQFF. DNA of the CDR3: TGTGCCAGCAGCTTTTGGGCCTATGGGGAGCAGTTCTTC.

Here the CDR3 DNA reads TGTGCCAGCAGCCTGGGGGCCAGGGATTACAATGAGCAGTTCTTC. Translating it yields CASSLGARDYNEQFF. The V call is TRBV5-5, the J call TRBJ2-1; D is perhaps TRBD1 (6 bases). Germline CDR1 reads SGHKS; CDR2 reads YYEKEE (reference sequence). Trimming took off 4 bases at V and 4 bases at J, with 15 bases between the two ends. The CDR3 sequence is 15 residues long. The full variable domain, completed using reference TRBV5-5 and TRBJ2-1, is DAGVTQSPTHLIKTRGQQVTLRCSPISGHKSVSWYQQVLGQGPQFIFQYYEKEERGRGNFPDRFSARQFPNYSSELNVNALLLGDSALYLCASSLGARDYNEQFFGPGTRLTVL.

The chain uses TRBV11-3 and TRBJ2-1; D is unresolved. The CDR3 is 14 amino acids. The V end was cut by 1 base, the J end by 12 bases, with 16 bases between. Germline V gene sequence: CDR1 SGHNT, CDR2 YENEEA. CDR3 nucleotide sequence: TGTGCCAGCAGCTTAGGGCTCGTTAATTCTCGGCAGTTCTTC. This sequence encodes CASSLGLVNSRQFF.

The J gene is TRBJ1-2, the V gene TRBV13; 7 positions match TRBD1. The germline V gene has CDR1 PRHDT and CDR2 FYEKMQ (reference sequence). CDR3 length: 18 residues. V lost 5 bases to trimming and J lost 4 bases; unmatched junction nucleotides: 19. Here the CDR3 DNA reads TGTGCCAGCAGCCGCTCCGTAGAACGGGACAGCCCTATCTATGGCTACACCTTC. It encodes CASSRSVERDSPIYGYTF.

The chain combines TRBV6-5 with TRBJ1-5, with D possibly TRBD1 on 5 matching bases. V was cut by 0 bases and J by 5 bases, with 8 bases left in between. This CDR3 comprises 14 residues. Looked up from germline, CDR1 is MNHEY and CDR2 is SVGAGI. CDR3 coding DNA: TGTGCCAGCAGTTACTCACAGGTGTATCAGCCCCAGCATTTT. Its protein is CASSYSQVYQPQHF.

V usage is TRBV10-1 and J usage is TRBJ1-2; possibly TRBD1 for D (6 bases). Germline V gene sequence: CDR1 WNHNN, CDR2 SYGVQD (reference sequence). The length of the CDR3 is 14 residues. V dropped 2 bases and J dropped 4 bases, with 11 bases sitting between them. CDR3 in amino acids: CASSEGQSLYGYTF. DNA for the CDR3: TGCGCCAGCAGTGAGGGACAGTCCCTCTATGGCTACACCTTC.

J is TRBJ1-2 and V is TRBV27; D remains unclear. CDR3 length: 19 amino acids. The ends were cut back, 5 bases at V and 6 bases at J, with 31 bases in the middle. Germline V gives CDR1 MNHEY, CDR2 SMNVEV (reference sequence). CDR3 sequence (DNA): TGTGCCAGCAGTCTACAGTTTTTCCCGAAGGCAGATAGGATTCATGGCTACACCTTC. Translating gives CASSLQFFPKADRIHGYTF.

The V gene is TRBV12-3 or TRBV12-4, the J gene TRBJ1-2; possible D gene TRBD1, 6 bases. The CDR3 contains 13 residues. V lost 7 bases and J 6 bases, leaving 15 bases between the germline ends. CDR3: CASTPRQADGYTF. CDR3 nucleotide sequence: TGTGCCAGCACCCCCAGACAGGCTGATGGCTACACCTTC.

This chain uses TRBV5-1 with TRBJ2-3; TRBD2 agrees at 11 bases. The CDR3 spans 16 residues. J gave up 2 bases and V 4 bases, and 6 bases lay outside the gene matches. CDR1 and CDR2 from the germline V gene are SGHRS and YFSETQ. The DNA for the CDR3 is TGCGCCAGCAGCACCCGGACTAGCGGGTACACAGATACGCAGTATTTT. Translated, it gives CASSTRTSGYTDTQYF.

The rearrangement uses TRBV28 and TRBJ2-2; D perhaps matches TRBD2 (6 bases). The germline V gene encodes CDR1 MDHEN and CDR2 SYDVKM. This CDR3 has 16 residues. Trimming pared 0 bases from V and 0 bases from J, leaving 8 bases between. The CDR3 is CASSLWIAANTGELFF. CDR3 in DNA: TGTGCCAGCAGTTTATGGATAGCGGCGAACACCGGGGAGCTGTTTTTT. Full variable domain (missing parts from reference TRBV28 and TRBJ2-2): DVKVTQSSRYLVKRTGEKVFLECVQDMDHENMFWYRQDPGLGLRLIYFSYDVKMKEKGDIPEGYSVSREKKERFSLILESASTNQTSMYLCASSLWIAANTGELFFGEGSRLTVL.

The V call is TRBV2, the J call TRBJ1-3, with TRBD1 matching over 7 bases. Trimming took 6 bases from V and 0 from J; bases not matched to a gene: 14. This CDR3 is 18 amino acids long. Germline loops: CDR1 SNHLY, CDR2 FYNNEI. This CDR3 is CASRGTNDRAPSGNTIYF. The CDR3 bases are TGTGCCAGCAGGGGGACCAACGACAGGGCCCCCTCTGGAAACACCATATATTTT.

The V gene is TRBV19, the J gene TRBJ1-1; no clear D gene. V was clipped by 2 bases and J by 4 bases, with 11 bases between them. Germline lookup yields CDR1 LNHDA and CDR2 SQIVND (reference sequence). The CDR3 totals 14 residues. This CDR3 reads CASSISTARTEAFF. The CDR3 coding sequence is TGTGCCAGTAGTATAAGTACGGCTCGCACTGAAGCTTTCTTT.

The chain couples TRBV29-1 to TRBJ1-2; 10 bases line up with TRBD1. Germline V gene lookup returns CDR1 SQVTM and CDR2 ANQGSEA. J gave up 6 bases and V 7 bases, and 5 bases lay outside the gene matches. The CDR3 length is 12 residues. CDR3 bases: TGCAGCGACACCGGGACAGGGGATGGCTACACCTTC. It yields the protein CSDTGTGDGYTF.

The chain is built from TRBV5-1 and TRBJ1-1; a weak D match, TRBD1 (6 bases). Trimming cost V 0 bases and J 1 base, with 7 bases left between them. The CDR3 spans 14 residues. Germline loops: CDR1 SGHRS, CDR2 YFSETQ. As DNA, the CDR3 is TGCGCCAGCAGCTTGGTACAGGGGAACACTGAAGCTTTCTTT. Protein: CASSLVQGNTEAFF.